These 31 T cell receptor beta chains were all obtained from the same sample, sequenced in a study of T-cell reconstitution after alpha-beta-depleted transplantation in children. During its preparation, the TCRbeta library received unique molecular identifiers. Each CDR3 protein gets one entry after TCRdb re-called the PCR reads with MiXCR. The sample lists almost 500,000 distinct CDR3 sequences, approximately 12% occurring once. Here the sequenced sample was PBMCs from the stem cell graft donor, taken from the stem cell graft. These receptors were taken from a human donor who donated a stem cell graft to a child with combined immunodeficiency.

This clonotype was observed a few times. This rearrangement joins TRBV4-2 to TRBJ2-1; D is perhaps TRBD2 (6 bases). The CDR3 totals 21 residues. Germline V lookup: CDR1 LGHNA, CDR2 YNFKEQ. V shed 2 bases and J shed 0 bases, with 26 bases lying between them. The CDR3 protein is CASSQWGVRNSPFSSYNEQFF. DNA for the CDR3: TGTGCCAGCAGCCAATGGGGGGTCCGTAATTCCCCCTTTAGCTCCTACAATGAGCAGTTCTTC.

This clonotype was detected only a few times. The V call is TRBV18, the J call TRBJ2-3, with D possibly being TRBD1 (6 bases). Germline CDR1 and CDR2: KGHSH and LQKENI. The ends were cut back, 6 bases at V and 0 bases at J, with 13 bases in the middle. The CDR3 has 15 amino acids. The CDR3: CASSLGGSSTDTQYF. DNA of the CDR3: TGTGCCAGCTCCCTTGGGGGCTCCAGCACAGATACGCAGTATTTT.

This clonotype has a handful of counts. V usage is TRBV16 and J usage is TRBJ1-2, with D possibly TRBD1 on 5 matching bases. Germline V lookup: CDR1 KGHSY, CDR2 FQNENV. The CDR3 runs 16 residues. V was shortened by 1 base and J by 0 bases, with 12 bases between the two germline ends. The CDR3 DNA reads TGTGCCAGCAGCCAATGGATGGACACAACTAACTATGGCTACACCTTC. This gives the protein CASSQWMDTTNYGYTF.

This clonotype has at least ten counts. The CDR3 region is CASSRTRYNEQFF. CDR3 DNA: TGTGCCAGCAGCCGGACTAGGTACAATGAGCAGTTCTTC. The gene calls are TRBV7-2 and TRBJ2-1; 7 positions match TRBD2. CDR1 is SGHTA, CDR2 FQGNSA, per germline. The V and J ends lost 5 bases and 4 bases, in that order; junction bases with no gene match: 2. The CDR3 spans 13 residues.

A few counts support this clonotype. The chain is built from TRBV7-8 and TRBJ2-1; 9 bases match TRBD1. The CDR3 loop spans 15 amino acids. The germline V gene encodes CDR1 SGHVS and CDR2 FQNEAQ. The J segment lost 5 bases and the V segment lost 5 bases, leaving 7 bases of the junction unmatched. The chain's CDR3 is CASSPRDRVDNEQFF. DNA for the CDR3: TGTGCCAGCAGCCCTAGGGACAGGGTCGACAATGAGCAGTTCTTC.

This clonotype was detected a few times. The chain joins TRBV20-1 to TRBJ2-1, with TRBD2 as a possible D gene (7 bases). Germline V gene sequence: CDR1 DFQATT, CDR2 SNEGSKA (reference sequence). The V end was cut by 6 bases, the J end by 4 bases, with 19 bases between. This CDR3 has 15 amino acids. CDR3 bases: TGCAGTGCGAGCAGGCGGGGGCGTCCATACAATGAGCAGTTCTTC. It yields the protein CSASRRGRPYNEQFF.

The chain combines TRBV10-2 with TRBJ2-4; D is undetermined. Trimming removed 2 bases from V and 0 bases from J, with 11 bases in between. This CDR3 spans 16 amino acids. Looked up from germline, CDR1 is WSHSY and CDR2 is SAAADI. The CDR3 spells CASSEGRTVAKNIQYF. For the CDR3, the DNA is TGCGCCAGCAGTGAGGGCAGAACCGTAGCCAAAAACATTCAGTACTTC.

This clonotype turned up a few times. DNA of the CDR3: TGTGCCAGCCGTTCGCTAGCGGGAGGGCCAGGGAATGAGCAGTTCTTC. Protein: CASRSLAGGPGNEQFF. The chain links TRBV6-2 or TRBV6-3 to TRBJ2-1; TRBD2 matches at 12 bases. From germline, CDR1 is MNHEY and CDR2 SVGEGT. Trimming cost V 8 bases and J 7 bases; bases outside gene matches: 12. CDR3 length: 16 amino acids.

In its sample, this clonotype was seen many times. The chain has TRBV29-1 and TRBJ2-1; D possibly corresponds to TRBD2 (6 bases). CDR1 and CDR2 (germline): SQVTM, ANQGSEA. V was pared by 4 bases and J by 1 base, with 17 bases between. This CDR3 has 16 residues. As DNA, the CDR3 is TGCAGCGTTGTAAGTAGCGGAGGCCCTTCCTACAATGAGCAGTTCTTC. It encodes CSVVSSGGPSYNEQFF.

In this sample, this clonotype turned up many times. This chain connects TRBV12-3 or TRBV12-4 to TRBJ2-7; tentative D call: TRBD2 (6 bases). This CDR3 spans 14 amino acids. Between the trimmed V and J ends, which lost 5 bases and 2 bases, there was a span of 13 bases. In nucleotides, the CDR3 is TGTGCCAGCAGTCATAAGCGGGCTACCTACGAGCAGTACTTC. This codes for CASSHKRATYEQYF.

This clonotype was counted at least ten times. This rearrangement joins TRBV12-3 or TRBV12-4 to TRBJ1-5, with D uncertain. This CDR3 has 16 residues. V lost 3 bases and J lost 0, with 12 bases in between. The CDR3 spells CASSFLPGYSNQPQHF. The CDR3 nucleotides are TGTGCCAGCAGTTTTCTGCCGGGATATAGCAATCAGCCCCAGCATTTT.

The rearrangement uses TRBV6-5 and TRBJ2-3, with D perhaps matching TRBD2 (5 bases). Looked up from germline, CDR1 is MNHEY and CDR2 is SVGAGI. The CDR3 is 15 amino acids. The V gene lost 2 bases and the J gene lost 4 bases, with 13 bases spanning the gap. The CDR3 protein is CASSYGGRGSDTQYF. CDR3 DNA sequence: TGTGCCAGCAGTTACGGAGGCCGGGGATCAGATACGCAGTATTTT.

This clonotype was seen at least ten times. The V gene is TRBV24-1, the J gene TRBJ2-2; no firm D call. V was pared by 4 bases and J by 6 bases, with 11 bases between. CDR1 KGHDR and CDR2 SFDVKD come from the germline V gene. The CDR3 extends over 14 amino acids. For the CDR3, the DNA is TGTGCCACCAGTGACCTAGGACGGCCCGGGGAGCTGTTTTTT. Translation: CATSDLGRPGELFF.

This clonotype was observed many times. The chain carries TRBV10-3 and TRBJ2-3; 8 nucleotides align to TRBD2. V lost 4 bases and J lost 1; bases outside the gene matches: 1. From germline, CDR1 is ENHRY and CDR2 SYGVKD. The CDR3 sequence is 14 residues long. The CDR3 spells CAISVAGRTDTQYF. For the CDR3, the DNA is TGTGCCATCAGTGTAGCGGGGCGCACAGATACGCAGTATTTT.

This clonotype was picked up many times. The CDR3 DNA follows: TGCAGCGTTGCCCACAGGGGCCCCCCAGAGACCCAGTACTTC. Translated: CSVAHRGPPETQYF. The V call is TRBV29-1, the J call TRBJ2-5, with TRBD1 matching over 7 bases. The V gene end was trimmed by 4 bases and the J gene end by 4 bases; junction bases not matched to a gene: 9. The CDR3 loop spans 14 amino acids. In germline, CDR1 is SQVTM, CDR2 ANQGSEA. Drawing the rest from reference TRBV29-1 and TRBJ2-5, the complete variable domain is SAVISQKPSRDICQRGTSLTIQCQVDSQVTMMFWYRQQPGQSLTLIATANQGSEATYESGFVIDKFPISRPNLTFSTLTVSNMSPEDSSIYLCSVAHRGPPETQYFGPGTRLLVL.

The rearrangement joins TRBV9 to TRBJ2-3; D is possibly TRBD2 (6 bases). From germline, CDR1 is SGDLS and CDR2 YYNGEE. This CDR3 has 13 residues. The V end lost 4 bases, the J end lost 9 bases, and 15 bases lay between the germline ends. The CDR3 spells CASSRAGIETQYF. The CDR3 nucleotides read TGTGCCAGCAGCCGAGCGGGTATAGAGACGCAGTATTTT.

V and J are TRBV29-1 and TRBJ2-5; 9 nucleotides line up with TRBD1. The CDR3 runs to 13 residues. Trimming took 5 bases from V and 5 from J; bases not matched to a gene: 6. Germline-derived CDR1 and CDR2 are SQVTM and ANQGSEA. CDR3 protein: CSVTTGGLETQYF. CDR3 in DNA: TGCAGCGTTACCACAGGGGGCTTGGAGACCCAGTACTTC.

The chain links TRBV9 to TRBJ2-7, with D possibly matching TRBD2 (6 bases). The ends were cut back, 1 base at V and 3 bases at J, with 8 bases in the middle. The germline CDR1 and CDR2 sequences are SGDLS and YYNGEE. CDR3 length equals 13 residues. This CDR3 reads CASSVSSGYEQYF. CDR3 in DNA: TGTGCCAGCAGCGTAAGTAGCGGCTACGAGCAGTACTTC.

The rearrangement links TRBV2 to TRBJ2-3, with D hard to call. The CDR3 loop spans 15 amino acids. The ends were cut back, 4 bases at V and 0 bases at J, with 11 bases in the middle. The germline V gene has CDR1 SNHLY and CDR2 FYNNEI. Here the CDR3 DNA reads TGTGCCAGCAGTGTTTCTCTGGGTAGCACAGATACGCAGTATTTT. This gives the protein CASSVSLGSTDTQYF.

This clonotype was detected ten times or more. The rearrangement joins TRBV7-2 to TRBJ2-7; D is perhaps TRBD1 (5 bases). Germline CDR1 is SGHTA and CDR2 is FQGNSA. The CDR3 totals 13 residues. Trimming took off 8 bases at V and 2 bases at J, with 13 bases between the two ends. CDR3 bases: TGTGCCAGCGCGGTGACAGCCCCCTACGAGCAGTACTTC. It translates to CASAVTAPYEQYF.

This clonotype was seen at least ten times. The CDR3 loop reads CASSVGQPQHF. The CDR3 DNA is TGTGCCAGCAGTGTCGGTCAGCCCCAGCATTTT. The J gene is TRBJ1-5, the V gene TRBV12-3 or TRBV12-4; D call uncertain. Trimming took 5 bases from V and 6 from J, leaving 5 bases between them. There are 11 residues in the CDR3.

To note about this clonotype: The junction shows a germline mismatch at one end, possibly a read error. The chain combines TRBV4-3 with TRBJ2-3; 7 bases match TRBD1. CDR3 length: 17 amino acids. CDR1 and CDR2 from the germline V gene are LGHNA and YSLEER. This CDR3 reads CPSSQDLTGLRTDTQYF. In DNA, the CDR3 is TGCCCCAGCAGCCAAGATTTGACAGGGCTTCGCACAGATACGCAGTATTTT.

The chain combines TRBV6-5 with TRBJ2-1; TRBD2 matches 12 bases. From germline, CDR1 is MNHEY and CDR2 SVGAGI. With V trimmed by 2 bases and J by 0 bases, 5 bases remained unmatched. CDR3 length: 18 residues. The CDR3 DNA reads TGTGCCAGCAGTTACGGGACTAGCGGGTCCAGCTCCTACAATGAGCAGTTCTTC. This codes for CASSYGTSGSSSYNEQFF.

Many counts were recorded for this clonotype. The genes are TRBV12-3 or TRBV12-4 and TRBJ1-1; D call uncertain. Trimming pared 4 bases from V and 1 base from J, leaving 4 bases between. The CDR3 contains 12 residues. This CDR3 is CASSWENTEAFF. The CDR3 coding sequence is TGTGCCAGCAGTTGGGAGAACACTGAAGCTTTCTTT.

This chain joins TRBV29-1 and TRBJ2-5; TRBD2 matches at 9 bases. The CDR3 extends over 14 amino acids. Germline V gives CDR1 SQVTM, CDR2 ANQGSEA. Losses at the gene ends were 4 bases for V and 4 bases for J; bases not matched to a gene: 7. The CDR3 region has the DNA TGCAGCGTTGTGCGGGAGGGGGTTCGAGAGACCCAGTACTTC. It yields the protein CSVVREGVRETQYF.

This clonotype has just a few counts. V and J are TRBV30 and TRBJ1-1; 9 nucleotides line up with TRBD1. Germline lookup yields CDR1 GTSNPN and CDR2 SVGIG (reference sequence). J gave up 9 bases and V 5 bases, and 10 bases lay outside the gene matches. The CDR3 sequence is 13 residues long. CDR3: CAWEAGQGRKAFF. The CDR3 DNA is TGTGCCTGGGAGGCGGGACAGGGTAGAAAAGCTTTCTTT.

The chain links TRBV6-2 or TRBV6-3 to TRBJ2-7, with D possibly matching TRBD1 (5 bases). CDR3 length: 16 residues. Germline V lookup: CDR1 MNHEY, CDR2 SVGEGT. Trimming removed 2 bases from V and 0 bases from J, with 14 bases in between. This CDR3 reads CASSYAFGRVSYEQYF. The CDR3 coding sequence is TGTGCCAGCAGTTACGCCTTCGGCAGGGTCTCCTACGAGCAGTACTTC.

The gene calls are TRBV12-3 or TRBV12-4 and TRBJ2-7, with a possible D match to TRBD1 (6 bases). The V end was cut by 0 bases, the J end by 2 bases, with 11 bases between. This CDR3 has 15 residues. The CDR3 region is CASSLAQGHPYEQYF. The CDR3 nucleotides read TGTGCCAGCAGTTTAGCGCAGGGACATCCCTACGAGCAGTACTTC.

The chain links TRBV7-3 to TRBJ1-1; D possibly corresponds to TRBD1 (5 bases). V lost 5 bases, J lost 6 bases, and 19 bases lay in between. The CDR3 totals 15 residues. The germline gives CDR1 SGHTA, CDR2 FQGTGA. The CDR3 DNA follows: TGTGCCAGCAGCCCTAAAGGGGAAGCGGTTGCTGAAGCTTTCTTT. It encodes CASSPKGEAVAEAFF.

This clonotype was observed at least ten times. The chain carries TRBV12-3 or TRBV12-4 and TRBJ2-2; D not certain. V lost 10 bases and J 0 bases, leaving 9 bases between the germline ends. The CDR3 length is 13 residues. CDR3 sequence: CATLGTNTGELFF. The CDR3 coding sequence is TGTGCCACTCTAGGGACGAACACCGGGGAGCTGTTTTTT.

Worth noting for this clonotype: At one end, the junction sequence differs from germline, possibly due to a read error. The chain combines TRBV5-1 with TRBJ1-6; D gene unclear. This CDR3 is built from 15 residues. Germline CDR1 and CDR2: SGHRS and YFSETQ. The CDR3, as DNA: TGCTCCAGCAGCTTGGGTTACCGAAGGGCAACACCCCTCCACTTT. The encoded protein is CSSSLGYRRATPLHF.